Listed below are T cell receptor beta chains from one sample, sequenced in a study of control samples from healthy donors and cancer patients. Generated by immunoSEQ multiplex PCR, the TCRdb table keeps only in-frame clones and is missing some. The sample lists 100,000 to 150,000 clones; about nine tenths were seen once. Sequencing was done on a sample of blood. These receptors were collected from a man in his forties in good health. The CDR3 runs from the conserved cysteine through the conserved F or W. Each record gives: CDR3 DNA, CDR3 protein, V gene, J gene, clone size, D gene. A D gene is named only where the DNA matches it firmly. Some rows mark clone size as missing; the rest say once, few, many or name a class of expanded clone.

CDR3nt: TGCAGTGCTAGTCGTCTTTTGGCTAGCGGGGGCCAATACAATGAGCAGTTCTTC; CDR3aa: CSASRLLASGGQYNEQFF; v_gene: TRBV20-1; j_gene: TRBJ2-1; abundance: .; d_gene: TRBD2
CDR3nt: TGTGCCAGCAGTAGGGACTTCCGAACACAGGAACGTCCGAACACTGAAGCTTTCTTT; CDR3aa: CASSRDFRTQERPNTEAFF; v_gene: TRBV2; j_gene: TRBJ1-1; abundance: .; d_gene: .
CDR3nt: TGTGCCAGCAATCCAACCATGGAGGATACGCAGTATTTT; CDR3aa: CASNPTMEDTQYF; v_gene: TRBV2; j_gene: TRBJ2-3; abundance: .; d_gene: .
CDR3nt: TGTGCCAGCAGCCAGAGGGTGGGCGAGCAGTACTTC; CDR3aa: CASSQRVGEQYF; v_gene: TRBV3-1/TRBV3-2; j_gene: TRBJ2-7; abundance: once; d_gene: .
CDR3nt: TGTGCCAGCAGTGAGCCAGGTTCTAACTATGGCTACACCTTC; CDR3aa: CASSEPGSNYGYTF; v_gene: TRBV2; j_gene: TRBJ1-2; abundance: .; d_gene: .
CDR3nt: TGTGCCAGCAGCCAAGATTCATCAGGGGTCTACGAGCAGTACTTC; CDR3aa: CASSQDSSGVYEQYF; v_gene: TRBV4-2; j_gene: TRBJ2-7; abundance: few; d_gene: .
CDR3nt: TGTGCCAGCAGCCCCAAGTTCCAGTCTAGCACAGATACGCAGTATTTT; CDR3aa: CASSPKFQSSTDTQYF; v_gene: TRBV3-1/TRBV3-2; j_gene: TRBJ2-3; abundance: .; d_gene: .
CDR3nt: TGTGCCAGCAGTGGCCAGATCTATAATTCACCCCTCCACTTT; CDR3aa: CASSGQIYNSPLHF; v_gene: TRBV25-1; j_gene: TRBJ1-6; abundance: .; d_gene: .
CDR3nt: TGTGCCAGCAGCCCCGGGTTTTGGATTGATGAAGCTTTCTTT; CDR3aa: CASSPGFWIDEAFF; v_gene: TRBV6-5; j_gene: TRBJ1-1; abundance: .; d_gene: .
CDR3nt: TGCGCCAGCAGAGTCCTAGGCACTGAAGCTTTCTTT; CDR3aa: CASRVLGTEAFF; v_gene: TRBV10-1; j_gene: TRBJ1-1; abundance: .; d_gene: .
CDR3nt: TGTGCCAGTAGCTTTCTTAGCTCTGGAAACACCATATATTTT; CDR3aa: CASSFLSSGNTIYF; v_gene: TRBV19; j_gene: TRBJ1-3; abundance: .; d_gene: .
CDR3nt: TGTGCCAGCAGCTCCCTCTCCTACGAGCAGTACTTC; CDR3aa: CASSSLSYEQYF; v_gene: TRBV13; j_gene: TRBJ2-7; abundance: .; d_gene: .
CDR3nt: TGCGCCAGCAGCCAAGGGGGACAGGGGGCAGGGGAGCAGTACTTC; CDR3aa: CASSQGGQGAGEQYF; v_gene: TRBV5-1; j_gene: TRBJ2-7; abundance: .; d_gene: TRBD1
CDR3nt: TGTGTCTCGGGCGGGGAGAGAAGAGGAGGGGCAACTAATGAAAAACTGTTTTTT; CDR3aa: CVSGGERRGGATNEKLFF; v_gene: TRBV2; j_gene: TRBJ1-4; abundance: .; d_gene: .
CDR3nt: TGCGCCAGCAGCGCCGTCGGGACACCACTATCTCCGAACACCGGGGAGCTGTTTTTT; CDR3aa: CASSAVGTPLSPNTGELFF; v_gene: TRBV5-1; j_gene: TRBJ2-2; abundance: once; d_gene: .
CDR3nt: TGTGCCTGGACAGGGGGACTCAATCAGCCCCAGCATTTT; CDR3aa: CAWTGGLNQPQHF; v_gene: TRBV30; j_gene: TRBJ1-5; abundance: .; d_gene: TRBD1
CDR3nt: TGCGCCAGCAGTTCTTTCCTTACGGGCTATGGCTACACCTTC; CDR3aa: CASSSFLTGYGYTF; v_gene: TRBV10-2; j_gene: TRBJ1-2; abundance: few; d_gene: .
CDR3nt: TGTGCCAGCAGCGACGCCGGGACAGGGCGATACGAAAAACTGTTTTTT; CDR3aa: CASSDAGTGRYEKLFF; v_gene: TRBV13; j_gene: TRBJ1-4; abundance: .; d_gene: TRBD1
CDR3nt: TGTGCCAGCAGCCCGAGGGGGGCCCTAGCCCGGGTGAAGTACTTC; CDR3aa: CASSPRGALARVKYF; v_gene: TRBV7-8; j_gene: TRBJ2-7; abundance: .; d_gene: .
CDR3nt: TGTGCCTGGAGGGGGGGTTACACTGAAGCTTTCTTT; CDR3aa: CAWRGGYTEAFF; v_gene: TRBV30; j_gene: TRBJ1-1; abundance: .; d_gene: .
CDR3nt: TGTGCCAGCAGTTCTCAGGGAAATTATGGCTACACCTTC; CDR3aa: CASSSQGNYGYTF; v_gene: TRBV6-5; j_gene: TRBJ1-2; abundance: .; d_gene: .
CDR3nt: TGTGCCAGCAGTTTTAGTAACACTGAAGCTTTCTTT; CDR3aa: CASSFSNTEAFF; v_gene: TRBV12-3/TRBV12-4; j_gene: TRBJ1-1; abundance: .; d_gene: .
CDR3nt: TGCAGCGTTGGCGACAAAGATCAGCCCCAGCATTTT; CDR3aa: CSVGDKDQPQHF; v_gene: TRBV29-1; j_gene: TRBJ1-5; abundance: once; d_gene: .
CDR3nt: TGTGCCAGCAGTCGGACAGGAAGGGCTGAAGCTTTCTTT; CDR3aa: CASSRTGRAEAFF; v_gene: TRBV2; j_gene: TRBJ1-1; abundance: .; d_gene: TRBD1
CDR3nt: TGTGCCAGCAGCGTAGCGTCTCTCCACAATGAGCAGTTCTTC; CDR3aa: CASSVASLHNEQFF; v_gene: TRBV9; j_gene: TRBJ2-1; abundance: .; d_gene: .
CDR3nt: TGTGCCAGCAGCTTAGTTGCGGCAACTGAAGCTTTCTTT; CDR3aa: CASSLVAATEAFF; v_gene: TRBV7-9; j_gene: TRBJ1-1; abundance: .; d_gene: .
CDR3nt: TGTGCCAGCAGCGTATTAGCGGGGGGGCCCACCGGTACGCAGTATTTT; CDR3aa: CASSVLAGGPTGTQYF; v_gene: TRBV9; j_gene: TRBJ2-3; abundance: .; d_gene: TRBD2
CDR3nt: TGTGCCAGTAGGGACGGTTACGAGCAGTACTTC; CDR3aa: CASRDGYEQYF; v_gene: TRBV19; j_gene: TRBJ2-7; abundance: once; d_gene: .
CDR3nt: TGTGCCAGCACCCGGACAGGCCCCCTAGGAGAATCTGGAAACACCATATATTTT; CDR3aa: CASTRTGPLGESGNTIYF; v_gene: TRBV5-4; j_gene: TRBJ1-3; abundance: .; d_gene: TRBD1